This T cell receptor beta chain was recovered during a study of T cell repertoires in cytomegalovirus infection. For the study at large: Matching HLA type and CMV infection were both indicated by public TCR beta signatures. Findings of the study overall: CMV-specific TCR beta clonotypes restricted by HLA-C dominated the ex vivo response.

Looked up from germline, CDR1 is SGHDN and CDR2 is FVKESK. CDR3 length equals 15 residues. V was pared by 4 bases and J by 2 bases, with 5 bases of the junction left unmatched. Notes on this clonotype: Its antigen is not known.

TCRdb passed the reads through MiXCR, listing each CDR3 protein once. This table holds tens of thousands of distinct CDR3 sequences, approximately 20% found once. The receptor was derived from a human donor in good health (CMV status not recorded). Some clones in this sample may be carry-over from other donors' samples. The material sequenced was CD8+ T cells from cultured PBMCs, taken from culture after CMV antigen stimulation. J is TRBJ2-5 and V is TRBV14; 9 nucleotides align to TRBD2. CDR3 sequence: CASSRREGLQETQYF. The CDR3 nucleotides are TGTGCCAGCAGCCGGCGGGAGGGCCTTCAAGAGACCCAGTACTTC.